This TCR beta chain was captured in a study of blood T cell repertoires in COVID-19 (dated by TCRdb to about 2020). Some background on the complete study: Samples covering the acute and convalescent phases of COVID-19 were provided by collaborators in the United States, Italy and Spain. The prospective study material was composed of cDNA or gDNA derived from T cells, B-cell-depleted T cells, or PBMCs. Deeply sampled blood TCRbeta repertoires from subjects exposed to, actively infected with, or recovered from COVID-19 were included in the dataset. The repertoires were made available in a free public database intended to serve as a resource for research on the immune response to SARS-CoV-2. Samples were obtained from the ongoing ImmuneRACE study (first 160 participants) and from approximately 1,200 subjects provided by 6 global collaborators. A de-identified subject ID, COVID-19 status, age in years and sex were almost always included in the sample metadata. Where available, HLA class I and class II types were obtained from metadata supplied by the sample provider rather than from assay-based typing. What the study reported, not specific to this receptor: The quantity of clinical and demographic metadata differed by source and by participant and was supplied without curation.

TCRbeta CDR3 regions were amplified from genomic DNA by means of the immunoSEQ Assay, a bias-controlled multiplex PCR. Per the source publication's procedure: Within the assay, amplification of reference gene primers was used to estimate how many nucleated cells each sample contained. To quantify the absolute abundance of each unique TCRbeta CDR3 rearrangement, sequence reads were collapsed and filtered. Productive Simpson clonality was computed per sample as the square root of Simpson's diversity index over productive rearrangements. The table was pulled from immuneACCESS by TCRdb, which kept in-frame rearrangements only. Such tables lose some clones; where checked, under half of the loss comes from unresolved V genes, and the rest has no known cause. V, J and clone size reflect that table, while D and trimming were determined from the DNA. The sample profile shows roughly 190,000 clones; roughly 81% of them were found once. The top ten hold 4.5% to 6% of the sample.

The collaborating institutions used their own protocols to collect whole blood in K2EDTA tubes. For TCRbeta analysis, collaborator samples were shipped as frozen whole blood, as isolated PBMCs, or as DNA extracted from either sample type. Taken from cysteine to phenylalanine, the CDR3 has 18 residues. Of the read, only the CDR3 DNA is kept; its 54 bases are in frame from base 1. V loses 0 bases of germline sequence and J loses 7 bases, and the interval between the two ends is 22 bases. CDR1 and CDR2 are drawn from the germline V gene: MGHRA, YSYEKL. Notes on this clone: Its antigen has not been determined. No base-level quality is on record; no much larger clone is a single base apart.

The receptor was isolated from a woman between 65 and 79 years old with active or convalescent COVID-19. This chain is built from TRBV4-1 and TRBJ1-5, with TRBD1 as a weak D call on 5 bases. The sequenced sample was peripheral blood. The DNA sequence reads TGCGCCAGCAGCCAAGAGAATTTAGTAAGGGACTTGAACCAGCCCCAGCATTTT. Translated, this gives CASSQENLVRDLNQPQHF.